This TCR beta chain was identified in a study of T cell clones after liver transplantation. Study-wide context: Until 12-24 months post-transplant, subjects got standard immunosuppression and no induction. Timepoints were pre-transplant, pre-withdrawal, and after withdrawal was completed or failed.

Germline CDR1 is MGHDK and CDR2 is SYGVNS. With 4 bases removed from V and 6 bases from J, the gap between germline ends came to 7 bases. CDR3 length equals 11 residues. TCRdb's table, derived via immunoSEQ multiplex PCR, lists solely in-frame clones and lacks some. The sample shows some 110,000 clones, around nine tenths of them seen only once. The TCR originated in a human patient who received a liver transplant. The graft donor may have given rise to some T cells. The chain joins TRBV25-1 to TRBJ2-7; D remains ambiguous. Sequenced material: CD4+ T cells from blood, taken 12 months after liver transplant. CDR3 loop: CASSGLLEQYF. Here the CDR3 DNA reads TGTGCCAGCAGTGGATTGCTCGAGCAGTACTTC.